A single sample gave rise to the 13 T cell receptor beta chains below, sequenced in a study of blood T cell repertoires in COVID-19. Clones were sequenced by immunoSEQ multiplex PCR, and TCRdb holds only the in-frame ones, with some missing. The sample consists of some 220,000 clones, around 81% of them appearing once. The sequenced material came from peripheral blood. The source of these receptors is a woman aged 55-69 years with active or convalescent COVID-19.

The chain recombines TRBV7-8 with TRBJ1-6; 7 bases fit TRBD1. Trimming at V came to 5 bases and at J to 9 bases, leaving 7 bases not matched to a gene. Germline CDR1 SGHVS, CDR2 FQNEAQ. The CDR3 contains 14 residues. CDR3 sequence reads: CASSQTGVGSPLHF. The DNA of the CDR3 is TGTGCCAGCAGCCAAACAGGGGTAGGTTCACCCCTCCACTTT.

This chain connects TRBV2 to TRBJ1-6; no clear D. CDR1 and CDR2 from the germline V gene are SNHLY and FYNNEI. CDR3 size: 15 residues. With 4 bases removed from V and 2 bases from J, the gap between germline ends came to 9 bases. CDR3 DNA sequence: TGTGCCAGCAGTGCCCGAGAGCCCTATAATTCACCCCTCCACTTT. As protein: CASSAREPYNSPLHF.

The rearrangement uses TRBV25-1 and TRBJ1-2; D is uncertain. With 2 bases removed from V and 5 bases from J, the gap between germline ends came to 12 bases. This CDR3 contains 14 residues. Germline V CDR1 and CDR2: MGHDK, SYGVNS. CDR3 nucleotide sequence: TGTGCCAGCAGTGAACTAAACGGGGTATATGGCTACACCTTC. It encodes CASSELNGVYGYTF.

The chain links TRBV11-3 to TRBJ2-5, with D possibly being TRBD1 (7 bases). There are 13 residues in the CDR3. CDR1 and CDR2 (germline): SGHNT, YENEEA. V lost 5 bases, J lost 4 bases, and 11 bases lay in between. CDR3 loop: CASSRQGGETQYF. In DNA, the CDR3 is TGTGCCAGCAGCCGGCAGGGGGGAGAGACCCAGTACTTC.

V gene TRBV2 combines with J gene TRBJ2-7; TRBD2 is a possible D gene (6 bases). This CDR3 spans 14 amino acids. Germline V gene data show CDR1 as SNHLY and CDR2 as FYNNEI. The ends were cut back, 3 bases at V and 5 bases at J, with 14 bases in the middle. CDR3 sequence reads: CASSETLAWNEQYF. The CDR3 nucleotides read TGTGCCAGCAGTGAGACGCTAGCGTGGAACGAGCAGTACTTC.

This clone occurred many times. The chain couples TRBV12-3 or TRBV12-4 to TRBJ2-2, with no clear D. The CDR3 runs 12 residues. Trimming cost V 7 bases and J 3 bases, with 6 bases left between them. The CDR3 sequence: CASTRDTGELFF. The CDR3 coding sequence is TGTGCCAGCACCCGGGACACCGGGGAGCTGTTTTTT.

A word on this clone: One end of the junction does not line up with germline, which may come from a read error. The V call is TRBV7-2, the J call TRBJ2-7; 11 bases are a match to TRBD2. In germline, CDR1 is SGHTA, CDR2 FQGNSA. The CDR3 runs 15 residues. CDR3 in DNA: TGTGCCAGCAGCGTAGCGGGAGGGAACTCCTACGAGCAGTACTTC. Amino acids: CASSVAGGNSYEQYF.

The CDR3 DNA is TGCGCCAGCAGCTTGGCCCTTGGACTAGCGGGATCCGGGGAGCTGTTTTTT. This gives the protein CASSLALGLAGSGELFF. The gene calls are TRBV5-1 and TRBJ2-2; TRBD2 aligns across 12 bases. Trimming took 0 bases from V and 6 from J; bases not matched to a gene: 6. This CDR3 spans 17 amino acids. CDR1 is SGHRS, CDR2 YFSETQ, per germline.

This clone was detected a few times. The chain has TRBV27 and TRBJ2-7, with D possibly TRBD2 on 5 matching bases. The CDR3 is made up of 13 amino acids. V shed 6 bases and J shed 7 bases, with 16 bases lying between them. CDR1 and CDR2 from the germline V gene are MNHEY and SMNVEV (reference sequence). CDR3 protein: CASRPGLGGEQYF. The CDR3 DNA reads TGTGCCAGCAGACCTGGTTTAGGCGGGGAGCAGTACTTC.

The rearrangement uses TRBV5-1 and TRBJ2-2; D gene uncertain. Germline CDR1 is SGHRS and CDR2 is YFSETQ. CDR3 length: 14 amino acids. V was cut by 2 bases and J by 0 bases, with 5 bases left in between. CDR3 in amino acids: CASSLRANTGELFF. DNA for the CDR3: TGCGCCAGCAGCTTAAGAGCGAACACCGGGGAGCTGTTTTTT.

The chain employs TRBV7-9 and TRBJ2-5; weak D call: TRBD1 (5 bases). Germline-derived CDR1 and CDR2 are SEHNR and FQNEAQ (reference sequence). The CDR3 runs to 14 residues. V was cut by 2 bases and J by 4 bases, with 11 bases left in between. CDR3: CASSLWGEVETQYF. The CDR3, as DNA: TGTGCCAGCAGCTTATGGGGCGAGGTAGAGACCCAGTACTTC.

As to this clone: Other DNA sequences in this specimen translate into the identical CDR3. This chain joins TRBV19 and TRBJ1-1, with D possibly matching TRBD1 (5 bases). V lost 3 bases, J lost 3 bases, and 8 bases lay in between. This CDR3 is 13 amino acids long. Germline-derived CDR1 and CDR2 are LNHDA and SQIVND (reference sequence). CDR3 DNA: TGTGCCAGTAGTATCGCCAGGGACACTGAAGCTTTCTTT. It specifies CASSIARDTEAFF.

The chain has TRBV5-4 and TRBJ1-1, with TRBD1 identical over 9 bases. The CDR3 is 14 residues long. V trimming: 0 bases; J trimming: 5 bases; junction bases outside the gene matches: 2. CDR1 and CDR2 from the germline V gene are SGHNT and YYREEE (reference sequence). Here the CDR3 DNA reads TGTGCCAGCAGCTTGGGACAGGGGGTAACTGAAGCTTTCTTT. This translates into CASSLGQGVTEAFF.